These T cell receptor beta chains were read from a single sample in a study of T-cell memory formation after mild COVID-19. TCRdb processed the 5' RACE reads anew with MiXCR; each CDR3 protein has one entry. The data hold 280,000 or so distinct CDR3 sequences, with approximately 8% observed a single time. The specimen sequenced was PBMCs or a T cell subset sorted from them (not recorded which). The receptors come from a man between 18 and 35 years old who had mild COVID-19 (a few samples of this study predate the infection). Cell type and time point are not known. Each CDR3 is given with its conserved first and last residue. A D gene is named only where the DNA matches it firmly. The size field is filled for only some rows; it gives once, few, many or a size class.

j_gene: TRBJ2-5
v_gene: TRBV15
abundance: few
d_gene: -
CDR3aa: CATSRSSEETQYF
CDR3nt: TGTGCCACCAGCAGGAGCTCGGAAGAGACCCAGTACTTC

j_gene: TRBJ2-5
v_gene: TRBV5-1
abundance: many
d_gene: -
CDR3aa: CASTEGRPSAETQYF
CDR3nt: TGCGCCAGCACCGAAGGACGCCCGTCGGCAGAGACCCAGTACTTC

j_gene: TRBJ2-7
v_gene: TRBV7-2
abundance: -
d_gene: -
CDR3aa: CASGRDGSYEQYF
CDR3nt: TGTGCCAGCGGCAGGGACGGGTCCTACGAGCAGTACTTC

j_gene: TRBJ2-1
v_gene: TRBV5-6
abundance: many
d_gene: TRBD1
CDR3aa: CASSWTGSVFSYNEQFF
CDR3nt: TGTGCCAGCAGCTGGACAGGGTCTGTTTTTTCCTACAATGAGCAGTTCTTC

j_gene: TRBJ2-7
v_gene: TRBV7-2
abundance: many
d_gene: -
CDR3aa: CASSLLGYEQYF
CDR3nt: TGTGCCAGCAGCTTATTGGGGTACGAGCAGTACTTC

j_gene: TRBJ2-5
v_gene: TRBV11-2
abundance: few
d_gene: -
CDR3aa: CASSFNSGYQETQYF
CDR3nt: TGTGCCAGCAGCTTTAACTCGGGGTACCAAGAGACCCAGTACTTC

j_gene: TRBJ2-5
v_gene: TRBV6-5
abundance: many
d_gene: -
CDR3aa: CASRPGGRTEETQYF
CDR3nt: TGTGCCAGCAGACCAGGAGGCCGAACCGAAGAGACCCAGTACTTC

j_gene: TRBJ2-5
v_gene: TRBV20-1
abundance: few
d_gene: TRBD2
CDR3aa: CSASKLAGGSQETQYF
CDR3nt: TGCAGTGCTAGTAAACTAGCGGGGGGTTCCCAAGAGACCCAGTACTTC

j_gene: TRBJ2-7
v_gene: TRBV2
abundance: few
d_gene: -
CDR3aa: CASSDGWVGGYEQYF
CDR3nt: TGTGCCAGCAGTGATGGGTGGGTAGGGGGCTACGAGCAGTACTTC

j_gene: TRBJ2-2
v_gene: TRBV28
abundance: few
d_gene: -
CDR3aa: CASGSGNTGELFF
CDR3nt: TGTGCCAGCGGATCAGGAAACACCGGGGAGCTGTTTTTT

j_gene: TRBJ1-1
v_gene: TRBV7-3
abundance: -
d_gene: TRBD1
CDR3aa: CASSRTGGEYTEAFF
CDR3nt: TGTGCCAGCAGCCGAACAGGGGGAGAGTACACTGAAGCTTTCTTT

j_gene: TRBJ2-2
v_gene: TRBV18
abundance: -
d_gene: TRBD1
CDR3aa: CASLGPPGTGNTGELFF
CDR3nt: TGTGCCAGCTTGGGGCCGCCGGGGACAGGGAACACCGGGGAGCTGTTTTTT

j_gene: TRBJ2-7
v_gene: TRBV19
abundance: many
d_gene: -
CDR3aa: CASSIGRGYEQYF
CDR3nt: TGTGCCAGTAGTATTGGCAGGGGCTACGAGCAGTACTTC

j_gene: TRBJ2-7
v_gene: TRBV11-2
abundance: -
d_gene: -
CDR3aa: CASSSTGTRTYEQYF
CDR3nt: TGTGCCAGCAGCAGCACCGGGACTCGTACCTACGAGCAGTACTTC

j_gene: TRBJ2-5
v_gene: TRBV5-1
abundance: few
d_gene: TRBD2
CDR3aa: CASSLTSGGVGTQYF
CDR3nt: TGCGCCAGCAGCTTAACTAGCGGGGGGGTAGGAACCCAGTACTTC

j_gene: TRBJ2-5
v_gene: TRBV12-3/TRBV12-4
abundance: many
d_gene: TRBD1
CDR3aa: CASSLQGEWETQYF
CDR3nt: TGTGCCAGCAGTTTGCAGGGGGAATGGGAGACCCAGTACTTC

j_gene: TRBJ2-3
v_gene: TRBV9
abundance: many
d_gene: TRBD2
CDR3aa: CASSSGGARDTQYF
CDR3nt: TGTGCCAGCAGTAGCGGGGGGGCGCGGGATACGCAGTATTTT

j_gene: TRBJ2-3
v_gene: TRBV28
abundance: few
d_gene: TRBD2
CDR3aa: CASSPAGGPDTQYF
CDR3nt: TGTGCCAGCAGCCCAGCGGGGGGACCCGATACGCAGTATTTT

j_gene: TRBJ1-1
v_gene: TRBV5-1
abundance: -
d_gene: -
CDR3aa: CASSFENEAFF
CDR3nt: TGCGCCAGCAGCTTCGAGAATGAAGCTTTCTTT

j_gene: TRBJ1-1
v_gene: TRBV6-5
abundance: few
d_gene: -
CDR3aa: CASSYARGMNTEAFF
CDR3nt: TGTGCCAGCAGTTACGCGAGGGGCATGAACACTGAAGCTTTCTTT

j_gene: TRBJ2-1
v_gene: TRBV7-9
abundance: many
d_gene: TRBD2
CDR3aa: CASSFVTSGTNEQFF
CDR3nt: TGTGCCAGCAGCTTCGTTACTAGCGGGACAAATGAGCAGTTCTTC

j_gene: TRBJ2-1
v_gene: TRBV5-1
abundance: few
d_gene: TRBD1
CDR3aa: CASSSTGVHEQFF
CDR3nt: TGCGCCAGCAGCTCGACAGGGGTTCATGAGCAGTTCTTC

j_gene: TRBJ1-4
v_gene: TRBV7-9
abundance: few
d_gene: -
CDR3aa: CASSFAPLRTEKLFF
CDR3nt: TGTGCCAGCAGCTTCGCGCCCCTTAGGACCGAAAAACTGTTTTTT

j_gene: TRBJ2-2
v_gene: TRBV5-1
abundance: many
d_gene: -
CDR3aa: CASSFDGHTGELFF
CDR3nt: TGCGCCAGCAGCTTTGACGGGCACACCGGGGAGCTGTTTTTT

j_gene: TRBJ2-1
v_gene: TRBV6-2/TRBV6-3
abundance: many
d_gene: TRBD2
CDR3aa: CASSGSGGRSYNEQFF
CDR3nt: TGTGCCAGCAGTGGGAGCGGGGGCCGCTCCTACAATGAGCAGTTCTTC

j_gene: TRBJ2-2
v_gene: TRBV20-1
abundance: -
d_gene: -
CDR3aa: CSASSGAGELFF
CDR3nt: TGCAGTGCTAGTTCGGGGGCCGGGGAGCTGTTTTTT

j_gene: TRBJ1-1
v_gene: TRBV11-2
abundance: -
d_gene: TRBD1
CDR3aa: CASSLGQGAANSEAFF
CDR3nt: TGTGCCAGCAGCTTGGGACAGGGGGCCGCGAACTCTGAAGCTTTCTTT

j_gene: TRBJ2-3
v_gene: TRBV4-2
abundance: few
d_gene: TRBD1
CDR3aa: CASSQDARGSRDTQYF
CDR3nt: TGTGCCAGCAGCCAAGACGCCAGGGGGTCTCGGGATACGCAGTATTTT

j_gene: TRBJ2-3
v_gene: TRBV18
abundance: many
d_gene: TRBD1
CDR3aa: CASSPPRQGPVADTQYF
CDR3nt: TGTGCCAGCTCACCACCCCGACAGGGTCCCGTTGCAGATACGCAGTATTTT

j_gene: TRBJ2-2
v_gene: TRBV5-1
abundance: many
d_gene: -
CDR3aa: CASSFGPGELFF
CDR3nt: TGCGCCAGCAGCTTTGGACCCGGGGAGCTGTTTTTT

j_gene: TRBJ1-1
v_gene: TRBV29-1
abundance: many
d_gene: -
CDR3aa: CSVEADMNTEAFF
CDR3nt: TGCAGCGTTGAGGCAGACATGAACACTGAAGCTTTCTTT

j_gene: TRBJ2-5
v_gene: TRBV12-3/TRBV12-4
abundance: -
d_gene: -
CDR3aa: CASSLRTDSWETQYF
CDR3nt: TGTGCCAGCAGTTTAAGGACCGACAGTTGGGAGACCCAGTACTTC

j_gene: TRBJ2-5
v_gene: TRBV4-3
abundance: many
d_gene: -
CDR3aa: CASSQGRTRGTQYF
CDR3nt: TGCGCCAGCAGCCAAGGGAGGACCCGCGGGACCCAGTACTTC

j_gene: TRBJ1-6
v_gene: TRBV6-6
abundance: few
d_gene: -
CDR3aa: CASSSSYNSPLHF
CDR3nt: TGTGCCAGCAGTTCCTCATATAATTCACCCCTCCACTTT

j_gene: TRBJ2-4
v_gene: TRBV13
abundance: once
d_gene: TRBD1
CDR3aa: CASSLNRGGNIQYF
CDR3nt: TGTGCCAGCAGCCTCAACAGGGGCGGAAACATTCAGTACTTC

j_gene: TRBJ2-1
v_gene: TRBV19
abundance: few
d_gene: TRBD1
CDR3aa: CASSTWTGEANEQFF
CDR3nt: TGTGCCAGTAGTACTTGGACAGGGGAAGCAAATGAGCAGTTCTTC

j_gene: TRBJ1-1
v_gene: TRBV6-6
abundance: many
d_gene: -
CDR3aa: CASSYSREGTEAFF
CDR3nt: TGTGCCAGCAGTTACTCGCGAGAGGGGACTGAAGCTTTCTTT

j_gene: TRBJ2-1
v_gene: TRBV6-5
abundance: -
d_gene: -
CDR3aa: CASSYSSGAPREQFF
CDR3nt: TGTGCCAGCAGTTACTCGTCAGGGGCCCCGAGAGAGCAGTTCTTC

j_gene: TRBJ2-7
v_gene: TRBV12-3/TRBV12-4
abundance: -
d_gene: -
CDR3aa: CASSVREVGNPSYEQYF
CDR3nt: TGTGCCAGCAGTGTCCGAGAGGTAGGGAACCCATCCTACGAGCAGTACTTC

j_gene: TRBJ2-1
v_gene: TRBV5-1
abundance: many
d_gene: -
CDR3aa: CASSNNPLWGYNEQFF
CDR3nt: TGCGCCAGCAGTAACAACCCTCTATGGGGTTACAATGAGCAGTTCTTC

j_gene: TRBJ2-3
v_gene: TRBV5-1
abundance: few
d_gene: -
CDR3aa: CASSLLRGPTDTQYF
CDR3nt: TGCGCCAGCAGCTTGCTCCGGGGTCCCACAGATACGCAGTATTTT

j_gene: TRBJ1-6
v_gene: TRBV21-1
abundance: -
d_gene: -
CDR3aa: CARGRTESYNSPLHF
CDR3nt: TGTGCCCGGGGCCGGACGGAGTCCTATAATTCACCCCTCCACTTT

j_gene: TRBJ1-6
v_gene: TRBV4-3
abundance: few
d_gene: -
CDR3aa: CASSQDWGRGDSPLHF
CDR3nt: TGCGCCAGCAGCCAAGATTGGGGACGGGGGGATTCACCCCTCCACTTT

j_gene: TRBJ1-1
v_gene: TRBV11-2
abundance: -
d_gene: -
CDR3aa: CASSLSWQDKAFF
CDR3nt: TGTGCCAGCAGCTTAAGTTGGCAGGATAAAGCTTTCTTT

j_gene: TRBJ1-5
v_gene: TRBV15
abundance: -
d_gene: -
CDR3aa: CATSIAWGNSNQPQHF
CDR3nt: TGTGCCACCAGCATTGCTTGGGGGAATAGCAATCAGCCCCAGCATTTT

j_gene: TRBJ2-7
v_gene: TRBV7-2
abundance: few
d_gene: -
CDR3aa: CASSLERGSYEQYF
CDR3nt: TGTGCCAGCAGCTTAGAGAGGGGCTCCTACGAGCAGTACTTC